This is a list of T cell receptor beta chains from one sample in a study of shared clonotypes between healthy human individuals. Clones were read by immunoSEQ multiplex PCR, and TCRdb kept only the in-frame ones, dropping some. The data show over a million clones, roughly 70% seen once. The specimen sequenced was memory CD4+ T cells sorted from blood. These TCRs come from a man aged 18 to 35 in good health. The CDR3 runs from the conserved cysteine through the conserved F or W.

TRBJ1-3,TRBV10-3,CAIRQGADGNTIYF
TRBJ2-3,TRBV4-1,CASSLGVAGGPVTSTDTQYF
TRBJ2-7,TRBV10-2,CASSARVEQYF
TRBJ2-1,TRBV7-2,CASSPQVTSGPEQFF
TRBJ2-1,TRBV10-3,CAISEGAGTAYNEQFF
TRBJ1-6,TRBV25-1,CASRVRDHNSPLHF
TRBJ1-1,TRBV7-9,CASSFAANTEAFF
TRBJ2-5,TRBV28,CASSSTQGLTKTQYF
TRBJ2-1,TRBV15,CATRHGLAGGFSEFF
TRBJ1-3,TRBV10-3,CAISEGSGNTIYF
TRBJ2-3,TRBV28,CASRPPGVARDTQYF
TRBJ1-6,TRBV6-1,CASSLQGARPLHF
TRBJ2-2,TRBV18,CASSPLPGDGELFF
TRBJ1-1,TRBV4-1,CASSYGLTLNTEAFF
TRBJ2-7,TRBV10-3,CAISALDEQYF
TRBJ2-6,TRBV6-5,CASKLSTGANVLTF
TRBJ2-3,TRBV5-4,CASTRQGLATDTQYF
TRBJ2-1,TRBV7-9,CASRPGNSYNEQFF
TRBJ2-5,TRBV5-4,CASSLARVQGETQYF
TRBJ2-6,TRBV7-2,CASSPEKLGSSGANVLTF
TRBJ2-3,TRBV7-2,CASKRREARTDTQYF
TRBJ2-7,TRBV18,CASRLQGSYEQYF
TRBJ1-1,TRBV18,CASSPVTGKSTEAFF
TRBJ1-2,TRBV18,CASSPLGGTYGYTF
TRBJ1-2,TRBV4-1,CASSPPEGGYGYTF
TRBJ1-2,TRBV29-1,CSVEIRTGQGYTF
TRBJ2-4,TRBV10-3,CAISESSAGKNIQYF
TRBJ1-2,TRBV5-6,CASSPSGQGAFYGYTF
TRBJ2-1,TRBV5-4,CASSLASGRTSEQFF
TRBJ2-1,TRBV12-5,CASGTSSGGQFF
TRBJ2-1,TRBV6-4,CASTHAGVQNNEQFF
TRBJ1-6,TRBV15,CATSREWTGSNSPLHF
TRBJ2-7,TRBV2,CASRPWQATYEQYF
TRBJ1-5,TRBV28,CASNARDRVGQPQHF
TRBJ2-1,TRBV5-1,CASSFDVSPYNEQFF
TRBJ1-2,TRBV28,CASSMPTRGGIGYGYTF
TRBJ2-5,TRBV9,CASSWAGGIQETQYF
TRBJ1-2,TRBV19,CASTSDRTGGYTF
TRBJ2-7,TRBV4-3,CASSPFEHEQYF
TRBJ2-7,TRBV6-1,CASRGSAVSGEQYF
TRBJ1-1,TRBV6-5,CASSGEVSTEAFF
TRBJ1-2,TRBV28,CASDGGYTF
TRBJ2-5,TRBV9,CASSVALQETQYF
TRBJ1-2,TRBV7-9,CASSPTGTIAGYTF
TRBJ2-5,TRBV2,CASSGGLQETQYF
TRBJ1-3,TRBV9,CASSVDRIGNTIYF
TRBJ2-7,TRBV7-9,CASSPWTDRVRGYF
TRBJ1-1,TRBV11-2,CASSPRVNTEAFF
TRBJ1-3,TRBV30,CAWSVPGSGNTIYF
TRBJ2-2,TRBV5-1,CASSLGVAGDTGELFF
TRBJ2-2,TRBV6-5,CASSYQPPYNTGELFF
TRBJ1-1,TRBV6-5,CASHRDIKNTEAFF
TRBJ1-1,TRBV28,CASSFFRGKAEAFF
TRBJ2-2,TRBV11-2,CASSADRGWTGELFF
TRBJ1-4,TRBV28,CASSWRANEKLFF